One TCR beta chain is described in this entry. As yet, its antigen is unknown. By quantitative 5'-RACE with molecular barcodes, the TCR beta libraries were made. TCRdb used MiXCR to reprocess the 5' RACE reads, holding one entry per CDR3 protein. The sample has about 240,000 distinct CDR3 sequences; 20% to 30% are singletons. This record comes from a study of CD8 T cells in ankylosing spondylitis. Overall study results and limits: A TCR beta motif made of about 8 highly homologous variants seemed typical of ankylosing spondylitis blood. Within peripheral blood, clones linked to disease were CD8+ and relatively rare. The authors reported significant enrichment of disease-linked clones in matched ankylosing spondylitis synovial fluid.

Germline-derived CDR1 and CDR2 are LNHNV and YYDKDF (reference sequence). Trimming removed 3 bases at V and 2 bases at J, with 13 bases between. The CDR3 consists of 16 residues. This receptor was identified in a male donor with ankylosing spondylitis or in good health (not recorded which). The chain combines TRBV15 with TRBJ2-2; D gene ambiguous. Sequenced material: blood, either unsorted or a sorted T cell fraction (not recorded which). The DNA for the CDR3 is TGTGCCACCAGCAGGGGGTCAGTCTCAAACACCGGGGAGCTGTTTTTT. This translates into CATSRGSVSNTGELFF.